What follows describes a single TCR beta chain. Antigen unknown. CDR3 length: 15 residues. Trimming shortened V by 0 bases and J by 7 bases, and 13 bases separated the two germline ends. CDR1 SGHAT and CDR2 FQNNGV come from the germline V gene. An immunoSEQ assay, version v3.0, was performed at survey level. 40,000-50,000 T-cell genomes per sample were the sequencing target. The method was immunoSEQ multiplex PCR; TCRdb's version includes in-frame clones alone and lacks a portion of them. The data contain around 20,000 clones, 81% of them singletons. This sample is drawn from a study of long-term antiretroviral therapy in people with HIV. Study-wide background: The 2015 recommendation for immediate ART came about a decade after the earliest samples.

Study observations and caveats: Information pertaining to ART adherence, viral resistance or therapeutic modifications was not obtained. CDR3 length ranges were narrower in HIV repertoires than in controls.

The chain carries TRBV11-2 and TRBJ2-1; maybe TRBD1 (6 bases). Sequences were derived from unsorted PBMCs, sampled 0.1 years before starting antiretroviral therapy. The TCR originated in a man aged 35-49 years with HIV. CDR3 sequence reads: CASSLEWGRGNEQFF. DNA for the CDR3: TGTGCCAGCAGCTTAGAATGGGGGCGAGGAAATGAGCAGTTCTTC.